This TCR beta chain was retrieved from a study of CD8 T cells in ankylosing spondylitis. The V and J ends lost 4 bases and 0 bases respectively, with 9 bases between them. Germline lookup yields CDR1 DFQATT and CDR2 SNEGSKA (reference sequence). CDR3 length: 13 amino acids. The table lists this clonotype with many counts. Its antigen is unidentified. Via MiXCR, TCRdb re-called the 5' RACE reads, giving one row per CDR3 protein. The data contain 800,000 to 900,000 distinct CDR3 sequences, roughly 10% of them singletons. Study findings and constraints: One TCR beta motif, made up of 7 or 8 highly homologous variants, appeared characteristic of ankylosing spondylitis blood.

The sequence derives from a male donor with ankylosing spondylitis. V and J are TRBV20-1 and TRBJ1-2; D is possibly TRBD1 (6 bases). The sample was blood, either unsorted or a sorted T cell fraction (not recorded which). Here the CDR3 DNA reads TGCAGTGCTACCGGGACAACTAACTATGGCTACACCTTC. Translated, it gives CSATGTTNYGYTF.